Described below is a single TCR beta chain sequence and its context. Its antigen is not identified. An end of the junction differs from the germline gene, which may be a read error. These data are taken from a study of multiple sclerosis patients with progressive multifocal leukoencephalopathy. Overall study: Longitudinal control samples came from natalizumab-treated multiple sclerosis patients without PML.

This was a survey-level run. The assay was immunoSEQ multiplex PCR, and TCRdb's table has in-frame clones only and misses some. The sample includes roughly 34,000 clones, about 91% seen only once; the top ten take about 1.5%. As for time point: before natalizumab initiation. T0 refers to blood drawn before natalizumab was first infused. Overall study findings and caveats: No common TRBV or TRBJ usage or pairing appeared at PML.

Material: PBMCs. This sequence originates from a human donor with multiple sclerosis.

The CDR3 DNA reads TGTGCTAGCAGACCACTAGCGCTTTCTAACAATGAGCAGTTCTTC. This codes for CASRPLALSNNEQFF. The V gene is TRBV7-7, the J gene TRBJ2-1, with 7 bases fitting TRBD2. CDR1 is SSHAT, CDR2 FNYEAQ, per germline (reference sequence). This CDR3 contains 15 residues.